This T cell receptor (beta chain) was identified during a study of blood T cell repertoires in COVID-19. The CDR3 covers 15 residues. V shed 3 bases, J shed 4 bases, and the junction held 8 bases outside the gene matches. Germline V gene data show CDR1 as SGHRS and CDR2 as YFSETQ. Sequencing was performed with immunoSEQ multiplex PCR; in TCRdb, only in-frame clones are kept and a portion is missing. Of about 300,000 clones listed, about nine tenths are singletons. The sequencing input was PBMCs or T cells enriched from blood (not recorded which). This TCR came from a man in his fifties or sixties who had recovered from COVID-19. The chain employs TRBV5-1 and TRBJ1-2, with 8 bases aligning to TRBD1. The CDR3 loop is CASSSHATGGYGYTF. Here the CDR3 DNA reads TGCGCCAGCAGCTCCCACGCCACAGGGGGCTATGGCTACACCTTC.